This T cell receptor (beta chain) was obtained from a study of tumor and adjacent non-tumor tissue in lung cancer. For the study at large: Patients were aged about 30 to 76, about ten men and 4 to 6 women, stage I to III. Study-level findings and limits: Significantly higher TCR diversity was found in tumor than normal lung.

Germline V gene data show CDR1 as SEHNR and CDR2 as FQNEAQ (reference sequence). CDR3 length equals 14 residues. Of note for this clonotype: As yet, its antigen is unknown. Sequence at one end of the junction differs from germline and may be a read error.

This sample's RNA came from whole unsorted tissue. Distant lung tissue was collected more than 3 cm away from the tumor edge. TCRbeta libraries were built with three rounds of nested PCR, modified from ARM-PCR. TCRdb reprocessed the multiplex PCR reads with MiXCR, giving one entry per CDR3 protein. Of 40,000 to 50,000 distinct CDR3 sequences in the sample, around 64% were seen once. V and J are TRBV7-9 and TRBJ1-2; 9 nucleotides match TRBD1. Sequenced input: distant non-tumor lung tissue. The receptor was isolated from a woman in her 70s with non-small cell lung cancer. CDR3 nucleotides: TGTGCCAGCAGCTTGGGGACAGGGCCGGGAGGCTACGCCTTC. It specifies CASSLGTGPGGYAF.